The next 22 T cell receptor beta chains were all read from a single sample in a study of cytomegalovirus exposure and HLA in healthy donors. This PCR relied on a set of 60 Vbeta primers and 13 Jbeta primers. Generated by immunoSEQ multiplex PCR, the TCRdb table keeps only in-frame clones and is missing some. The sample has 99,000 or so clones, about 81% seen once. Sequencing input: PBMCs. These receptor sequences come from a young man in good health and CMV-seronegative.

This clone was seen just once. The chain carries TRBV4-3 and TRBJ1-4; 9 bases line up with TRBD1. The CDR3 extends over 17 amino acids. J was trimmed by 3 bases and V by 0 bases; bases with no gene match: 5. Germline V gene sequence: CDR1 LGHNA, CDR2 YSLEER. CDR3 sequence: CASSQDTGGAANEKLFF. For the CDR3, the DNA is TGCGCCAGCAGCCAAGATACAGGGGGCGCGGCTAATGAAAAACTGTTTTTT.

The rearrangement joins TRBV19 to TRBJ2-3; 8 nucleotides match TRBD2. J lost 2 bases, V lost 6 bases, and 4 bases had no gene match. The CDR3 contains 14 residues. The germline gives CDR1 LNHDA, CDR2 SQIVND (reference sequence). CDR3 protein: CASRETSATDTQYF. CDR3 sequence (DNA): TGTGCCAGTAGGGAGACTAGCGCCACAGATACGCAGTATTTT. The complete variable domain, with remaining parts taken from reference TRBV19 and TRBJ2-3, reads DGGITQSPKYLFRKEGQNVTLSCEQNLNHDAMYWYRQDPGQGLRLIYYSQIVNDFQKGDIAEGYSVSREKKESFPLTVTSAQKNPTAFYLCASRETSATDTQYFGPGTRLTVL.

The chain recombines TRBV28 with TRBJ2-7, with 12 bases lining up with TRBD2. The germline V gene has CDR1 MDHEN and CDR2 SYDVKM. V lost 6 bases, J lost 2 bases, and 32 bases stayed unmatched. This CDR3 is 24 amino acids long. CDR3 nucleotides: TGTGCCAGCAGCACCATCCCGGGACTAGCGGGTAAATTAACATATTCTGGTTCACCCTACGAGCAGTACTTC. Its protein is CASSTIPGLAGKLTYSGSPYEQYF.

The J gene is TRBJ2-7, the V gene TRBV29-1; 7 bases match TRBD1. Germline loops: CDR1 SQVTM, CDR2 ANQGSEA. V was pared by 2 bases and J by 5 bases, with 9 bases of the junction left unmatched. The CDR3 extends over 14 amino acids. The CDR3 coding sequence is TGCAGCGTTGAAAGGCTAGGGGGCGGAAACGAGCAGTACTTC. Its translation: CSVERLGGGNEQYF.

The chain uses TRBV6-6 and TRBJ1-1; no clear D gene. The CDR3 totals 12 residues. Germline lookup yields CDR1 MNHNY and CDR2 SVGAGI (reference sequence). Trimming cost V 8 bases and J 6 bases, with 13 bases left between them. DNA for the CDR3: TGTGCCAGCGGAGGACTGCCTTCTGAAGCTTTCTTT. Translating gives CASGGLPSEAFF.

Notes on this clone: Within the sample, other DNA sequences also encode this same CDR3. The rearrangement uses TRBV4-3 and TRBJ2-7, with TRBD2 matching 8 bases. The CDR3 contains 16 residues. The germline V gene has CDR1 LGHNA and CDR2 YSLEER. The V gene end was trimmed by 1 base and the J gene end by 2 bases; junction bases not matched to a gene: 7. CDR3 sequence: CASSQGLAGGTYEQYF. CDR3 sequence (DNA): TGCGCCAGCAGCCAAGGTCTGGCGGGAGGCACCTACGAGCAGTACTTC.

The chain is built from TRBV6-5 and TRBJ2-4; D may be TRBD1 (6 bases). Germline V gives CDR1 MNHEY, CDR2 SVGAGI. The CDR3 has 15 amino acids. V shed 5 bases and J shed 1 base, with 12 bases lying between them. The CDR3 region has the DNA TGTGCCAGCAGTCCAGGGGTGGGGGCCAAAAACATTCAGTACTTC. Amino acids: CASSPGVGAKNIQYF.

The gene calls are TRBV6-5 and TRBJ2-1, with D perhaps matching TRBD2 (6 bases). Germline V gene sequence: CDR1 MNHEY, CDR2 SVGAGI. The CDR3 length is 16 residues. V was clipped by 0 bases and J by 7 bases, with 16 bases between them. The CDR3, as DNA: TGTGCCAGCAGTTACTCTCCGACTAGGGTGAGGAATGAGCAGTTCTTC. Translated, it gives CASSYSPTRVRNEQFF.

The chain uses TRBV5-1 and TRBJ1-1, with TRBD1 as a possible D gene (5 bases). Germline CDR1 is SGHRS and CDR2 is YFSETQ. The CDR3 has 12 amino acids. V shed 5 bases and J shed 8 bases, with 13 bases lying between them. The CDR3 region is CASRGAAQEAFF. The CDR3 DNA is TGCGCCAGCAGAGGGGCCGCACAAGAAGCTTTCTTT. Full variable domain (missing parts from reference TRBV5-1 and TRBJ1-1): KAGVTQTPRYLIKTRGQQVTLSCSPISGHRSVSWYQQTPGQGLQFLFEYFSETQRNKGNFPGRFSGRQFSNSRSEMNVSTLELGDSALYLCASRGAAQEAFFGQGTRLTVV.

CDR3 DNA: TGTGCCAGTACGGGACAGGGTGCCACCGGGGAGCTGTTTTTT. This gives the protein CASTGQGATGELFF. This chain links TRBV19 with TRBJ2-2; 9 positions agree with TRBD1. V lost 7 bases and J lost 4; bases outside the gene matches: 4. Germline CDR1 reads LNHDA; CDR2 reads SQIVND (reference sequence). This CDR3 region has 14 residues.

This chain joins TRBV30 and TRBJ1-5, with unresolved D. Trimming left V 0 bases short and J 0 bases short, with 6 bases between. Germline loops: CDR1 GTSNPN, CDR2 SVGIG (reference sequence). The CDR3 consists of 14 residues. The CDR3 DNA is TGTGCCTGGAGTGTAGGACTTAGCAATCAGCCCCAGCATTTT. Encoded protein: CAWSVGLSNQPQHF.

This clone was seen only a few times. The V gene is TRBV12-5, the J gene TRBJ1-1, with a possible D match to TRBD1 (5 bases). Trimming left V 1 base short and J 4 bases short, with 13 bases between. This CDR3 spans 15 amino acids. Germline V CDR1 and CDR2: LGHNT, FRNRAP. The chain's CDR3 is CASGLGEGLGTEAFF. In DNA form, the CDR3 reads TGTGCTAGTGGTTTGGGGGAGGGGTTGGGCACTGAAGCTTTCTTT.

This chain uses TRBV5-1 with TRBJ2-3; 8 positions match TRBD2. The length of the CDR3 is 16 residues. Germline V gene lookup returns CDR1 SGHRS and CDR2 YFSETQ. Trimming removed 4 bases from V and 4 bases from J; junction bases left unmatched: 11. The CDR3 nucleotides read TGCGCCAGCAGCCCGGGACTAGGAGTAGGACCAGATACGCAGTATTTT. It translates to CASSPGLGVGPDTQYF.

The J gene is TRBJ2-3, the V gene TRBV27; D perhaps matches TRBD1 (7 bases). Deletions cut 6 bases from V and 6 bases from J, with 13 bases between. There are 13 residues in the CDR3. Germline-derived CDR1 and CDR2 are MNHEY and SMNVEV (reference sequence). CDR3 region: CASRSGGPDTQYF. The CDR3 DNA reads TGTGCCAGCAGGTCAGGGGGGCCGGATACGCAGTATTTT.

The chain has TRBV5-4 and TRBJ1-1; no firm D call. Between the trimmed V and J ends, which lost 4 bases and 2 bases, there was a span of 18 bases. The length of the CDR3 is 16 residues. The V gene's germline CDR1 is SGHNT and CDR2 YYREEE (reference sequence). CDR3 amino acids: CASSTLLGGVNTEAFF. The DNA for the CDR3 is TGTGCCAGCAGCACACTACTCGGAGGAGTTAACACTGAAGCTTTCTTT.

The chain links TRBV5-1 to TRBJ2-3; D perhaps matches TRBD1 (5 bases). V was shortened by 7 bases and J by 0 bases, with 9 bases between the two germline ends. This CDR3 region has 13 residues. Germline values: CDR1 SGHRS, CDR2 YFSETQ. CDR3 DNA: TGCGCCAGCGGACACCTTAGCACAGATACGCAGTATTTT. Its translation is CASGHLSTDTQYF.

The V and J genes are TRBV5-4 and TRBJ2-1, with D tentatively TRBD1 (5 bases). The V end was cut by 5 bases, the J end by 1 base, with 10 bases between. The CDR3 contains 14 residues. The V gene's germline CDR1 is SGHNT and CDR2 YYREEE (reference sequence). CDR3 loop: CASSIDRSYNEQFF. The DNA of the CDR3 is TGTGCCAGCAGTATCGACAGATCCTACAATGAGCAGTTCTTC. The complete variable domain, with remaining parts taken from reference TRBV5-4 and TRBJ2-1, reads ETGVTQSPTHLIKTRGQQVTLRCSSQSGHNTVSWYQQALGQGPQFIFQYYREEENGRGNFPPRFSGLQFPNYSSELNVNALELDDSALYLCASSIDRSYNEQFFGPGTRLTVL.

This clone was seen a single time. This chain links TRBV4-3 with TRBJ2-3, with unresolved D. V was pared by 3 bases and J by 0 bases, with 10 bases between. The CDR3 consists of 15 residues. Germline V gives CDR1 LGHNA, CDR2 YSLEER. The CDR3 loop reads CASSQGILSTDTQYF. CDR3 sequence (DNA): TGCGCCAGCAGCCAGGGCATCCTCAGCACAGATACGCAGTATTTT.

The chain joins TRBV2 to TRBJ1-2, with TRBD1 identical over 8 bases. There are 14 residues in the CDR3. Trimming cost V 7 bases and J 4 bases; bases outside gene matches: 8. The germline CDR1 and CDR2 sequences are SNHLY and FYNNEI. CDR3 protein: CASTETGTGYGYTF. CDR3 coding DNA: TGTGCCAGCACCGAAACCGGGACAGGCTATGGCTACACCTTC.

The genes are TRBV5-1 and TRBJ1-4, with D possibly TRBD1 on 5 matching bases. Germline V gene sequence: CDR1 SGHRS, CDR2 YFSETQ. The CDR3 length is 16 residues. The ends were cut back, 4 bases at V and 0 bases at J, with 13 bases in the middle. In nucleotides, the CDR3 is TGCGCCAGCAGCCACACGGGGGGATCAACTAATGAAAAACTGTTTTTT. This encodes CASSHTGGSTNEKLFF.

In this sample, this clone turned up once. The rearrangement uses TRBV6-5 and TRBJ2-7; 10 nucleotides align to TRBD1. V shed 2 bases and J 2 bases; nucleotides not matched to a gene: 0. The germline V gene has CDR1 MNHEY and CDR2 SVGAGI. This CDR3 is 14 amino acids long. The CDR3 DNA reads TGTGCCAGCAGTTACGGGACAGGGGCCTACGAGCAGTACTTC. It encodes CASSYGTGAYEQYF.

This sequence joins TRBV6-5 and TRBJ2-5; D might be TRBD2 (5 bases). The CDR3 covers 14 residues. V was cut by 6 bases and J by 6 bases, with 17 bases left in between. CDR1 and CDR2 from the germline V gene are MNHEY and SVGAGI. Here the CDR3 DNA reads TGTGCCAGCAGGGCGGTGGAGCCGGGAAAGACCCAGTACTTC. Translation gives CASRAVEPGKTQYF.